The text below deals with one T cell receptor beta chain. The protocol was immunoSEQ multiplex PCR, while the TCRdb copy is restricted to in-frame clones and leaves out a portion. The sample lists approximately 81,000 clones, 95% seen once, with 0.36% in the top ten. CDR1 and CDR2 from the germline V gene are SGHDN and FVKESK. CDR3 length equals 18 residues. Trimming at V came to 1 base and at J to 6 bases, leaving 12 bases not matched to a gene. This record comes from a study of technical replicates of blood from a handful of donors. This TCR derives from a human donor in good health. Specimen: T cells isolated from PBMCs. The V call is TRBV14, the J call TRBJ2-2; TRBD1 aligns across 9 bases. The CDR3 is CASSQVFGTGIFSGELFF. As DNA, the CDR3 is TGTGCCAGCAGCCAAGTCTTTGGGACAGGGATATTTTCCGGGGAGCTGTTTTTT. Full variable domain (missing parts from reference TRBV14 and TRBJ2-2): EAGVTQFPSHSVIEKGQTVTLRCDPISGHDNLYWYRRVMGKEIKFLLHFVKESKQDESGMPNNRFLAERTGGTYSTLKVQPAELEDSGVYFCASSQVFGTGIFSGELFFGEGSRLTVL.